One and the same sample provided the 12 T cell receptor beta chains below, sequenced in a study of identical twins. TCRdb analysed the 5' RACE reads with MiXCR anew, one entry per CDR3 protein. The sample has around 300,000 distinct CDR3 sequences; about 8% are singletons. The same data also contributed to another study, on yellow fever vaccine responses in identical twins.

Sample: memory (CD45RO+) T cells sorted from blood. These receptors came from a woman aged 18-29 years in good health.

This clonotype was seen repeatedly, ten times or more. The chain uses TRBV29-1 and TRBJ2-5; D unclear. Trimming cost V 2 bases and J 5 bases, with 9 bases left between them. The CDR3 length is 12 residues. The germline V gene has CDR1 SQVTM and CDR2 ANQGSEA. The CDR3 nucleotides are TGCAGCGTTGAACGGGCCGCGGAGACCCAGTACTTC. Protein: CSVERAAETQYF. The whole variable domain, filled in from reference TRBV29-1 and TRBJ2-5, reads SAVISQKPSRDICQRGTSLTIQCQVDSQVTMMFWYRQQPGQSLTLIATANQGSEATYESGFVIDKFPISRPNLTFSTLTVSNMSPEDSSIYLCSVERAAETQYFGPGTRLLVL.

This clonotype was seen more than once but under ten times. CDR3: CAISEEVMGPGELFF. CDR3 DNA: TGTGCCATCAGTGAGGAAGTGATGGGCCCCGGGGAGCTGTTTTTT. The gene calls are TRBV10-3 and TRBJ2-2, with unresolved D. Germline V lookup: CDR1 ENHRY, CDR2 SYGVKD. The CDR3 extends over 15 amino acids. Trimming left V 2 bases short and J 6 bases short, with 13 bases between.

As DNA, the CDR3 is TGTGCCAGCAGCCAAGAAGGAGCTGCGGGAGCGGCCAATGAGCAGTTCTTC. The encoded protein is CASSQEGAAGAANEQFF. V is TRBV4-2 and J is TRBJ2-1; 7 bases match TRBD2. After removal of 0 bases from V and 6 bases from J, the junction contained 11 bases not matched to a gene. Looked up from germline, CDR1 is LGHNA and CDR2 is YNFKEQ. The CDR3 extends over 17 amino acids.

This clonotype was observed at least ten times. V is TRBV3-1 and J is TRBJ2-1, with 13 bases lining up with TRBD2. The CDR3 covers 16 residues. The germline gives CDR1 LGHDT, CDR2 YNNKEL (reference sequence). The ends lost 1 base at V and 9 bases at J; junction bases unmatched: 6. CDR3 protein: CASSQANGLAGVEQFF. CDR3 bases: TGTGCCAGCAGCCAAGCTAACGGACTAGCGGGGGTTGAGCAGTTCTTC.

The CDR3 loop is CASQRDRGEKLFF. For the CDR3, the DNA is TGTGCCAGCCAGCGGGACAGGGGAGAAAAACTGTTTTTT. The chain is built from TRBV6-1 and TRBJ1-4, with 10 positions matching TRBD1. Trimming cost V 8 bases and J 8 bases; bases outside gene matches: 5. The germline V gene encodes CDR1 MNHNS and CDR2 SASEGT. This CDR3 has 13 amino acids.

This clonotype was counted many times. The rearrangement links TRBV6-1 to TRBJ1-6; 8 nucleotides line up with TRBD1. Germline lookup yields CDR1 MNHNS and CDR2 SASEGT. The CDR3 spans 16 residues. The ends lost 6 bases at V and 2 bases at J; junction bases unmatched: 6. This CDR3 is CASRTGGKTYNSPLHF. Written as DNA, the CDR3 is TGTGCCAGCAGAACAGGGGGGAAGACCTATAATTCACCCCTCCACTTT.

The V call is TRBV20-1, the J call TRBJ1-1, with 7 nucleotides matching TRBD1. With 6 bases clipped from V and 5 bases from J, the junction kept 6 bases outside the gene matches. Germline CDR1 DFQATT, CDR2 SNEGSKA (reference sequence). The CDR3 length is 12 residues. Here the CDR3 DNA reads TGCAGTGCAGAGACAGGGCCTACTGAAGCTTTCTTT. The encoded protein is CSAETGPTEAFF.

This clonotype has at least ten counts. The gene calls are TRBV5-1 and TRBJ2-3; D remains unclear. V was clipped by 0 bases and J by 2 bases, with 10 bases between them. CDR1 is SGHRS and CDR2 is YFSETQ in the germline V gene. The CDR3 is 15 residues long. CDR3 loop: CASSLGQRYTDTQYF. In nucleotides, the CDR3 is TGCGCCAGCAGCTTGGGTCAAAGATACACAGATACGCAGTATTTT.

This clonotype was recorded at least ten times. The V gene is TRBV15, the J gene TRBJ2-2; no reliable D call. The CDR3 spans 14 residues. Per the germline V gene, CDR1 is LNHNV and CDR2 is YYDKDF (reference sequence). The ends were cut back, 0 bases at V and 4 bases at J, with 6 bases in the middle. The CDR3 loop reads CATSREITTGELFF. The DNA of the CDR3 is TGTGCCACCAGCAGAGAAATCACCACCGGGGAGCTGTTTTTT.

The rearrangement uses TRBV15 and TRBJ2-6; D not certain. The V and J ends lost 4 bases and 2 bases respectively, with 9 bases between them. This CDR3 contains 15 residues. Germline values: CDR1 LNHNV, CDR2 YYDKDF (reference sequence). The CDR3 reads CATSTQVAGANVLTF. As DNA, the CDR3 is TGTGCCACCAGCACCCAGGTGGCTGGGGCCAACGTCCTGACTTTC.

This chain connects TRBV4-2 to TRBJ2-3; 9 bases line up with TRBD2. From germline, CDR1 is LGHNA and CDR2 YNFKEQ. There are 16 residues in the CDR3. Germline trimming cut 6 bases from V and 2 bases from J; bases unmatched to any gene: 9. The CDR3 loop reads CASSRAAGGNTDTQYF. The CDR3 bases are TGTGCCAGCAGTCGTGCGGCGGGGGGGAACACAGATACGCAGTATTTT.

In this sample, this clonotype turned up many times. The CDR3 region is CATSDVQGFEDEQFF. In nucleotides, the CDR3 is TGTGCCACCAGTGACGTCCAGGGGTTTGAGGATGAGCAGTTCTTC. The V gene is TRBV24-1, the J gene TRBJ2-1, with a weak D call TRBD1 (6 bases). Trimming shortened V by 4 bases and J by 8 bases, and 17 bases separated the two germline ends. Germline assignment: CDR1 KGHDR and CDR2 SFDVKD. The CDR3 sequence is 15 residues long.